The 30 T cell receptor beta chains reported below all come from one sample, sequenced in a study of cytomegalovirus exposure and HLA in healthy donors. Researchers ran the PCR with 60 Vbeta and 13 Jbeta primers. Sequencing used immunoSEQ multiplex PCR; TCRdb keeps in-frame clones, though not all of them. This table holds 150,000 to 200,000 clones, more than 70% found once. Material: PBMCs. The origin of the receptors is a boy aged 5 to 17 in good health and CMV-seronegative.

The chain combines TRBV27 with TRBJ2-3; D call uncertain. Trimming took off 2 bases at V and 4 bases at J, with 10 bases between the two ends. The CDR3 length is 14 residues. CDR1 MNHEY and CDR2 SMNVEV come from the germline V gene (reference sequence). CDR3 sequence reads: CASSLQRGSDTQYF. Written as DNA, the CDR3 is TGTGCCAGCAGTTTACAGCGAGGTTCAGATACGCAGTATTTT.

J is TRBJ2-3 and V is TRBV7-2; possibly TRBD2 for D (5 bases). V was pared by 2 bases and J by 0 bases, with 9 bases between. This CDR3 contains 15 residues. CDR1 SGHTA and CDR2 FQGNSA come from the germline V gene. The CDR3: CASSLNRLSTDTQYF. In DNA, the CDR3 is TGTGCCAGCAGCTTAAACAGACTAAGCACAGATACGCAGTATTTT.

The chain couples TRBV23-1 to TRBJ1-4; TRBD1 might be the D (5 bases). TRBV23-1 is an ORF; its function is uncertain. The CDR3 extends over 16 amino acids. The V end lost 3 bases, the J end lost 5 bases, and 16 bases lay between the germline ends. For the CDR3, the DNA is TGCGCCAGCAGTCATCGGCGGGACGGAACAAATGAAAAACTGTTTTTT. Residues: CASSHRRDGTNEKLFF.

This chain connects TRBV6-1 to TRBJ2-5; 7 nucleotides agree with TRBD1. The end of the DNA is better explained by TRBJ2-7, so the J call may be wrong. Germline CDR1 reads MNHNS; CDR2 reads SASEGT. The CDR3 sequence is 12 residues long. The DNA of the CDR3 is TGTGCCAGTCGACAGGGAGCCTACGAGCAGTACTTC. This gives the protein CASRQGAYEQYF.

This chain links TRBV5-6 with TRBJ2-5, with D tentatively TRBD2 (5 bases). This CDR3 is built from 12 residues. CDR1 and CDR2 (germline): SGHDT, YYEEEE. The V end was cut by 0 bases, the J end by 11 bases, with 11 bases between. This CDR3 reads CASSLGPGEQYF. Written as DNA, the CDR3 is TGTGCCAGCAGCTTGGGCCCCGGGGAGCAGTACTTC.

The rearrangement links TRBV6-4 to TRBJ1-2, with 7 positions matching TRBD1. The CDR3 length is 11 residues. V lost 9 bases, J lost 6 bases, and 4 bases stayed unmatched. Per the germline V gene, CDR1 is MRHNA and CDR2 is SNTAGT. The CDR3 coding sequence is TGTGCCAGTGGACAGGAGGATGGCTACACCTTC. Amino acids: CASGQEDGYTF.

The sample holds a few counts of this clone. The gene calls are TRBV5-6 and TRBJ1-4; tentatively, D is TRBD1 (5 bases). The ends were cut back, 7 bases at V and 4 bases at J, with 14 bases in the middle. Per germline, CDR1 SGHDT and CDR2 YYEEEE. The CDR3 covers 14 residues. CDR3 sequence (DNA): TGTGCCAGCCGGGTTTGGGGGGATAATGAAAAACTGTTTTTT. Its translation: CASRVWGDNEKLFF.

The chain is built from TRBV23-1 and TRBJ1-2; 10 bases fit TRBD1. TRBV23-1 is flagged as an ORF with uncertain function. V shed 1 base, J shed 13 bases, and the junction held 15 bases outside the gene matches. The CDR3 is 16 amino acids. The CDR3 reads CASSQLWLRQGAKCTF. Here the CDR3 DNA reads TGCGCCAGCAGTCAATTATGGCTTCGACAGGGGGCGAAGTGCACCTTC.

Turning to this clone: Sequence at one end of the junction differs from germline and may be a read error. The J gene is TRBJ2-7, the V gene TRBV7-9, with D possibly TRBD2 on 5 matching bases. Germline V gene sequence: CDR1 SEHNR, CDR2 FQNEAQ (reference sequence). This CDR3 is 13 amino acids long. CDR3 in DNA: TGTTCCAGCAGCCCCTCCGGGGCCTACGAGCAGTACTTC. This encodes CSSSPSGAYEQYF.

The V and J genes are TRBV7-9 and TRBJ1-2; D gene uncertain. Germline CDR1 reads SEHNR; CDR2 reads FQNEAQ (reference sequence). The CDR3 covers 14 residues. V lost 1 base, J lost 5 bases, and 11 bases lay in between. The CDR3 DNA follows: TGTGCCAGCAGCTTAGGAGGGCCTCTATATGGCTACACCTTC. This sequence encodes CASSLGGPLYGYTF. The entire variable domain, with the rest obtained from reference TRBV7-9 and TRBJ1-2, is as follows: DTGVSQNPRHKITKRGQNVTFRCDPISEHNRLYWYRQTLGQGPEFLTYFQNEAQLEKSRLLSDRFSAERPKGSFSTLEIQRTEQGDSAMYLCASSLGGPLYGYTFGSGTRLTVV.

This clone was seen a single time. The rearrangement links TRBV5-4 to TRBJ1-2, with 11 bases lining up with TRBD1. Germline CDR1 and CDR2: SGHNT and YYREEE (reference sequence). CDR3 length: 16 residues. After removal of 4 bases from V and 8 bases from J, the junction contained 13 bases not matched to a gene. The CDR3 coding sequence is TGTGCCAGCAGCAAACTGTCGGTGGGACAGGGGGGCGGCTACACCTTC. This sequence encodes CASSKLSVGQGGGYTF.

The V and J genes are TRBV13 and TRBJ1-1; D ambiguous. With 3 bases removed from V and 0 bases from J, the gap between germline ends came to 11 bases. Germline CDR1 and CDR2: PRHDT and FYEKMQ (reference sequence). This CDR3 region has 15 residues. The CDR3 sequence: CASSFWGGMNTEAFF. Here the CDR3 DNA reads TGTGCCAGCAGCTTTTGGGGAGGCATGAACACTGAAGCTTTCTTT.

The chain joins TRBV7-9 to TRBJ2-7, with D perhaps TRBD2 (5 bases). The V and J ends lost 1 base and 9 bases respectively, with 10 bases between them. Germline-derived CDR1 and CDR2 are SEHNR and FQNEAQ (reference sequence). This CDR3 is built from 12 residues. The DNA for the CDR3 is TGTGCCAGCAGCTTAGAGGCGGGCGGGCAGTACTTC. Its protein is CASSLEAGGQYF.

The rearrangement links TRBV10-1 to TRBJ2-1; 8 bases match TRBD2. V trimming: 0 bases; J trimming: 5 bases; junction bases outside the gene matches: 3. The CDR3 consists of 15 residues. Germline lookup yields CDR1 WNHNN and CDR2 SYGVQD (reference sequence). The CDR3 loop reads CASSESLAGHNEQFF. The CDR3, as DNA: TGCGCCAGCAGTGAGTCGTTAGCGGGGCACAATGAGCAGTTCTTC.

Of note for this clone: A read error may produce the germline difference seen at one junction end. This chain connects TRBV19 to TRBJ2-7, with 8 bases matching TRBD2. Germline V gene data show CDR1 as LNHDA and CDR2 as SQIVND (reference sequence). The CDR3 runs to 13 residues. CDR3 region: CASSSGASYEQYF. CDR3 coding DNA: TGTGCTAGTAGTAGCGGGGCATCCTACGAGCAGTACTTC.

The gene calls are TRBV10-1 and TRBJ2-1; 8 bases are shared with TRBD1. The CDR3 is 15 residues long. Germline V gene sequence: CDR1 WNHNN, CDR2 SYGVQD (reference sequence). V trimming: 9 bases; J trimming: 0 bases; junction bases outside the gene matches: 7. CDR3 DNA: TGCGCCAGGGACAGGGACCTAAGCTCCTACAATGAGCAGTTCTTC. Protein product: CARDRDLSSYNEQFF.

This clone was observed once. V gene TRBV27 combines with J gene TRBJ1-4, with no clear D. Germline-derived CDR1 and CDR2 are MNHEY and SMNVEV (reference sequence). Trimming took 3 bases from V and 8 from J, leaving 13 bases between them. There are 14 residues in the CDR3. The CDR3 loop is CASSFIEGREKLFF. Here the CDR3 DNA reads TGTGCCAGCAGTTTCATAGAGGGTAGGGAAAAACTGTTTTTT.

The chain uses TRBV21-1 and TRBJ1-5; the table names TRBD1, a call not compared with the DNA. TRBV21-1 is an annotated pseudogene. This CDR3 is built from 13 residues. CDR3 protein: CAGGQGKFSPQHF. CDR3 in DNA: TGTGCCGGGGGACAGGGGAAATTTTCGCCCCAGCATTTT.

Only a few counts were recorded for this clone. V is TRBV13 and J is TRBJ2-1; D gene ambiguous. This CDR3 has 12 amino acids. Trimming cost V 2 bases and J 6 bases, with 5 bases left between them. CDR1 and CDR2 from the germline V gene are PRHDT and FYEKMQ (reference sequence). In DNA, the CDR3 is TGTGCCAGCAGCTTACCCAGCAATGAGCAGTTCTTC. Amino acid sequence: CASSLPSNEQFF.

The chain uses TRBV6-4 and TRBJ2-6; possible D gene TRBD1, 6 bases. With 6 bases removed from V and 8 bases from J, the gap between germline ends came to 20 bases. The germline CDR1 and CDR2 sequences are MRHNA and SNTAGT. The CDR3 contains 16 residues. The CDR3 region is CASRTGQPKESNVLTF. CDR3 nucleotides: TGTGCCAGCAGAACGGGACAACCAAAGGAGTCCAACGTCCTGACTTTC.

CDR3 amino acids: CASSSRPGTGNIQYF. The CDR3 nucleotides are TGCGCCAGCAGCTCCCGTCCCGGGACAGGGAACATTCAGTACTTC. This chain connects TRBV4-3 to TRBJ2-4, with TRBD1 matching 9 bases. CDR3 length: 15 residues. Germline CDR1 is LGHNA and CDR2 is YSLEER. Losses at the gene ends were 5 bases for V and 7 bases for J; bases not matched to a gene: 9.

This clone was observed a few times. The CDR3 bases are TGTGCCAGCAGCTTAGCCGCGCTGAACACCGGGGAGCTGTTTTTT. Translation: CASSLAALNTGELFF. V and J are TRBV11-2 and TRBJ2-2; D unresolved. This CDR3 contains 15 residues. Germline lookup yields CDR1 SGHAT and CDR2 FQNNGV. Trimming removed 1 base at V and 1 base at J, with 7 bases between. The full variable domain, in which reference TRBV11-2 and TRBJ2-2 provide the parts outside the CDR3, is EAGVAQSPRYKIIEKRQSVAFWCNPISGHATLYWYQQILGQGPKLLIQFQNNGVVDDSQLPKDRFSAERLKGVDSTLKIQPAKLEDSAVYLCASSLAALNTGELFFGEGSRLTVL.

The rearrangement uses TRBV30 and TRBJ1-5; possible D gene TRBD1, 6 bases. V was cut by 5 bases and J by 5 bases, with 16 bases left in between. This CDR3 region has 14 residues. The V gene's germline CDR1 is GTSNPN and CDR2 SVGIG (reference sequence). CDR3 amino acids: CAWGDRGIYQPQHF. The CDR3 nucleotides read TGTGCCTGGGGAGATAGGGGGATTTATCAGCCCCAGCATTTT.

The chain carries TRBV19 and TRBJ2-7, with D maybe TRBD1 (5 bases). There are 12 residues in the CDR3. V lost 5 bases, J lost 1 base, and 6 bases lay in between. Looked up from germline, CDR1 is LNHDA and CDR2 is SQIVND (reference sequence). CDR3 DNA sequence: TGTGCCAGTAGTGCAGGGTCCTACGAGCAGTACTTC. Translated: CASSAGSYEQYF.

The chain combines TRBV9 with TRBJ1-2; TRBD1 matches 7 bases. The V segment lost 0 bases and the J segment 7 bases; nucleotides outside the gene matches: 9. This CDR3 is 15 amino acids long. The germline V gene has CDR1 SGDLS and CDR2 YYNGEE. CDR3 protein: CASSVDQGVRRGYTF. CDR3 coding DNA: TGTGCCAGCAGCGTAGATCAGGGGGTGAGGCGTGGCTACACCTTC.

V and J are TRBV19 and TRBJ1-2; D unclear. Trimming pared 2 bases from V and 6 bases from J, leaving 16 bases between. Germline V gene data show CDR1 as LNHDA and CDR2 as SQIVND (reference sequence). The CDR3 has 15 amino acids. CDR3: CASSIPGVGQNGYTF. The DNA of the CDR3 is TGTGCCAGTAGTATACCCGGAGTTGGTCAGAATGGCTACACCTTC.

The chain uses TRBV7-2 and TRBJ2-7; 7 bases match TRBD2. V shed 5 bases and J 6 bases; nucleotides not matched to a gene: 13. Germline lookup yields CDR1 SGHTA and CDR2 FQGNSA. CDR3 length: 15 residues. The DNA for the CDR3 is TGTGCCAGCAGCCGAGACCTGGGAGGGCTGGGCGAGCAGTACTTC. Amino acids: CASSRDLGGLGEQYF.

The chain combines TRBV4-1 with TRBJ1-4; 10 bases line up with TRBD1. The J segment lost 9 bases and the V segment lost 0 bases, leaving 4 bases of the junction unmatched. CDR3 length: 15 amino acids. In germline, CDR1 is MGHRA, CDR2 YSYEKL. The CDR3 DNA is TGCGCCAGCAGCCAAGACGGACAGGGGGGGAAAAAACTGTTTTTT. This sequence encodes CASSQDGQGGKKLFF.

The rearrangement links TRBV9 to TRBJ1-6; D not resolved. Trimming shortened V by 2 bases and J by 7 bases, and 13 bases separated the two germline ends. This CDR3 is built from 15 residues. Germline assignment: CDR1 SGDLS and CDR2 YYNGEE. The CDR3 loop is CASSVRGSFNSPLHF. CDR3 in DNA: TGTGCCAGCAGCGTTCGGGGATCATTCAATTCACCCCTCCACTTT.

This chain links TRBV5-1 with TRBJ2-7; D may be TRBD1 (6 bases). The germline CDR1 and CDR2 sequences are SGHRS and YFSETQ. The CDR3 sequence is 14 residues long. Trimming pared 4 bases from V and 7 bases from J, leaving 18 bases between. The CDR3 nucleotides are TGCGCCAGCAGCCTCGGGACACCAAAGGGGGAGCAGTACTTC. Translated, it gives CASSLGTPKGEQYF.